This TCR beta chain was captured in a study of T-cell reconstitution after alpha-beta-depleted transplantation in children. This clonotype has at least ten counts. The V end was cut by 6 bases, the J end by 7 bases, with 19 bases between. The CDR3 has 14 residues. CDR1 is SQVTM, CDR2 ANQGSEA, per germline. During its preparation, the TCRbeta library received unique molecular identifiers. Each CDR3 protein gets one entry after TCRdb re-called the PCR reads with MiXCR. Among about 400,000 distinct CDR3 sequences listed, around 21% were seen once. This TCR was recovered from a human donor who donated a stem cell graft to a child with acute myeloid leukemia. V gene TRBV29-1 combines with J gene TRBJ2-1; no reliable D call. The material sequenced was PBMCs from the stem cell graft donor, taken from the stem cell graft. The CDR3 coding sequence is TGCAGCGTCCCTAATAGACGTACTGGGAATGAGCAGTTCTTC. Translation: CSVPNRRTGNEQFF.